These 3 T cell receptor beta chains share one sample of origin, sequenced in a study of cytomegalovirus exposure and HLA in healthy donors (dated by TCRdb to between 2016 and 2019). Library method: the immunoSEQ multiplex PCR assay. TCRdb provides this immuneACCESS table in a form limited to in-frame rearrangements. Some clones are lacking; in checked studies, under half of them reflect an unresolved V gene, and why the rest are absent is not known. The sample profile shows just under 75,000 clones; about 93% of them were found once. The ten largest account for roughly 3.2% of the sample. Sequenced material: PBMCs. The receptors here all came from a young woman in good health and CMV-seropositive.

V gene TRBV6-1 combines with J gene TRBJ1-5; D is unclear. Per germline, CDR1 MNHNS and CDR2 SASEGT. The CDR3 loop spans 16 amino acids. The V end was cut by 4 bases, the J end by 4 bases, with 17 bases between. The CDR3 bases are TGTGCCAGCAGTGCATACCCGGGAAGTCTTAATCAGCCCCAGCATTTT. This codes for CASSAYPGSLNQPQHF.

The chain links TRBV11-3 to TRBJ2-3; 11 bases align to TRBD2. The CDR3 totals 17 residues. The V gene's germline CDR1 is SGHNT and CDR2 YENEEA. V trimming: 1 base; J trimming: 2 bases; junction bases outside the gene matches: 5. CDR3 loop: CASSLGTSGGTTDTQYF. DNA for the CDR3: TGTGCCAGCAGCTTAGGAACTAGCGGGGGTACCACAGATACGCAGTATTTT.

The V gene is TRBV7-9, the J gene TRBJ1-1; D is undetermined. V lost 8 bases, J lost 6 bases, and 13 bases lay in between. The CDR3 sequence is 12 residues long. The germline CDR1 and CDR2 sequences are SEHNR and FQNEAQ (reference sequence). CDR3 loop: CASFAGLPEAFF. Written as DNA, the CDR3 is TGTGCCAGCTTTGCGGGCCTACCTGAAGCTTTCTTT.